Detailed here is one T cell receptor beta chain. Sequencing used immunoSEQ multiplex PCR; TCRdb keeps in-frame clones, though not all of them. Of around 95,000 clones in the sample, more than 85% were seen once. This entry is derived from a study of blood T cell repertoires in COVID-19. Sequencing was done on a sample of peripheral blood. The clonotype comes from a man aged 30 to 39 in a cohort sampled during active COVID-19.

Here the CDR3 reads CASSLEQEDNEQFF. Here the CDR3 DNA reads TGTGCCAGCAGCTTGGAACAGGAAGACAATGAGCAGTTCTTC. The chain recombines TRBV5-6 with TRBJ2-1; a possible D gene is TRBD1 (5 bases). Trimming took off 0 bases at V and 5 bases at J, with 9 bases between the two ends. Germline loops: CDR1 SGHDT, CDR2 YYEEEE. The CDR3 spans 14 residues.